This record covers a single T cell receptor beta chain. The antigen is undetermined. The data were obtained in a study of T cells in Graves' hyperthyroidism and ophthalmopathy. Notes on the study in general: Progression to ophthalmopathy was predicted a median of approximately 6.4 months early. Patients with ophthalmopathy were separated from those with stable hyperthyroidism by a 13 V-J model.

CDR1 is SGHTA and CDR2 is FQGNSA in the germline V gene. The CDR3 is 14 residues long. The trim removed 3 bases at V and 6 bases at J, leaving 6 bases unmatched. RNA transcripts gave rise to amplified TCR beta CDR3 regions. The primer set for the first-round RT-PCR of the TCR CDR3 was HTBI. TCRdb re-derived calls from the multiplex PCR reads in MiXCR, one entry per CDR3 protein. The data show about 520,000 distinct CDR3 sequences, around 22% seen once. Clinical Activity Scores of at least 3, NOSPECS grades of at least 4 and durations under 3 months characterized ophthalmopathy patients. Patients showing uncontrolled infection, other autoimmune disease, pregnancy or lactation were ineligible.

The sequencing sample was made of blood. This TCR was recovered from a woman in her 30s with Graves' ophthalmopathy. This chain links TRBV7-2 with TRBJ2-5; 8 nucleotides align to TRBD1. The CDR3 sequence: CASSLDRARKTQYF. The CDR3 coding sequence is TGTGCCAGCAGCTTGGACAGGGCGAGAAAGACCCAGTACTTC.